This passage covers 15 T cell receptor beta chains from one sample sequenced in a study of T cell responses to AZD1222 COVID-19 vaccine (TCRdb year 2021). The time point label here, explained by the study, means: baseline before first vaccination. Library method: the immunoSEQ multiplex PCR assay. The table comes from immuneACCESS by way of TCRdb, which keeps in-frame sequences with V and J called. Part of the clones is missing from these tables; in studies checked, under half for an unresolved V gene and the rest for unknown reasons. In all, the sample holds 120,000 or so clones, and around nine tenths of those were seen once. Roughly 7.8% of the sample is taken by the ten largest. The specimen was peripheral blood, collected on day 0 of AZD1222 vaccination. These receptors all stem from an adult in good health.

This chain connects TRBV5-5 to TRBJ1-1; TRBD1 matches at 8 bases. The J segment lost 5 bases and the V segment lost 0 bases, leaving 6 bases of the junction unmatched. This CDR3 has 15 amino acids. Germline values: CDR1 SGHKS, CDR2 YYEKEE (reference sequence). In DNA, the CDR3 is TGTGCCAGCAGCTTGGTTCAGGGGGCCGGGACTGAAGCTTTCTTT. This encodes CASSLVQGAGTEAFF.

V is TRBV11-2 and J is TRBJ2-1; weak D call: TRBD2 (6 bases). V was clipped by 5 bases and J by 0 bases, with 14 bases between them. Germline-derived CDR1 and CDR2 are SGHAT and FQNNGV. The CDR3 has 16 amino acids. The CDR3 region is CASSPAGQTSYNEQFF. CDR3 nucleotide sequence: TGTGCCAGCAGCCCAGCGGGTCAGACCTCCTACAATGAGCAGTTCTTC.

The chain recombines TRBV29-1 with TRBJ2-3; D is unresolved. Germline V gene sequence: CDR1 SQVTM, CDR2 ANQGSEA. V was cut by 3 bases and J by 1 base, with 14 bases left in between. The CDR3 sequence is 15 residues long. The CDR3 spells CSVDRLGLGTDTQYF. CDR3 DNA: TGCAGCGTTGACAGATTGGGCCTCGGCACAGATACGCAGTATTTT.

This clone was counted only a few times. The chain recombines TRBV11-3 with TRBJ2-2; no clear D gene. Germline loops: CDR1 SGHNT, CDR2 YENEEA. The CDR3 has 13 residues. Trimming cost V 5 bases and J 1 base, with 5 bases left between them. CDR3 in amino acids: CASSPQNTGELFF. In nucleotides, the CDR3 is TGTGCCAGCAGCCCGCAGAACACCGGGGAGCTGTTTTTT.

V gene TRBV6-5 combines with J gene TRBJ2-7; possibly TRBD2 for D (5 bases). The CDR3 loop spans 14 amino acids. The V gene's germline CDR1 is MNHEY and CDR2 SVGAGI. The V gene lost 8 bases and the J gene lost 0 bases, with 14 bases spanning the gap. The chain's CDR3 is CASSKTILSYEQYF. The CDR3 coding sequence is TGTGCCAGCTCCAAGACTATCCTCTCCTACGAGCAGTACTTC.

The genes are TRBV7-9 and TRBJ1-3; 8 bases line up with TRBD1. V lost 5 bases to trimming and J lost 0 bases; unmatched junction nucleotides: 12. This CDR3 has 18 residues. The germline V gene has CDR1 SEHNR and CDR2 FQNEAQ (reference sequence). The CDR3 loop reads CASSRTTGVFSSGNTIYF. The CDR3 nucleotides are TGTGCCAGCAGCCGTACGACAGGGGTCTTCAGCTCTGGAAACACCATATATTTT.

V gene TRBV7-9 combines with J gene TRBJ2-7; no clear D. Trimming took 5 bases from V and 2 from J, leaving 13 bases between them. Germline values: CDR1 SEHNR, CDR2 FQNEAQ (reference sequence). The CDR3 runs to 14 residues. The CDR3 spells CASSLRTATYEQYF. As DNA, the CDR3 is TGTGCCAGCAGCCTAAGGACGGCAACCTACGAGCAGTACTTC.

V gene TRBV4-1 combines with J gene TRBJ1-5; 7 bases align to TRBD1. The CDR3 is 17 amino acids. Germline V gene lookup returns CDR1 MGHRA and CDR2 YSYEKL. Trimming at V came to 0 bases and at J to 1 base, leaving 6 bases not matched to a gene. The CDR3 coding sequence is TGCGCCAGCAGCCAAGAGGGGACAGCCCTGAGCAATCAGCCCCAGCATTTT. Its protein is CASSQEGTALSNQPQHF.

V gene TRBV11-2 combines with J gene TRBJ1-1, with unresolved D. Germline lookup yields CDR1 SGHAT and CDR2 FQNNGV. The CDR3 is 13 amino acids. With 5 bases removed from V and 0 bases from J, the gap between germline ends came to 7 bases. CDR3 DNA sequence: TGTGCCAGCAGCACACACATGAACACTGAAGCTTTCTTT. Protein sequence: CASSTHMNTEAFF. The full variable domain, with the rest looked up from reference TRBV11-2 and TRBJ1-1, is EAGVAQSPRYKIIEKRQSVAFWCNPISGHATLYWYQQILGQGPKLLIQFQNNGVVDDSQLPKDRFSAERLKGVDSTLKIQPAKLEDSAVYLCASSTHMNTEAFFGQGTRLTVV.

The V and J genes are TRBV29-1 and TRBJ1-1, with 8 bases lining up with TRBD1. Germline CDR1 is SQVTM and CDR2 is ANQGSEA. V shed 7 bases, J shed 1 base, and the junction held 5 bases outside the gene matches. The CDR3 contains 13 residues. The CDR3 coding sequence is TGCAGCGCTGGACAGGGAACGAACACTGAAGCTTTCTTT. Its protein product is CSAGQGTNTEAFF.

V and J are TRBV28 and TRBJ1-4; the match to TRBD1 covers 11 bases. The trim removed 10 bases at V and 8 bases at J, leaving 3 bases unmatched. The germline V gene has CDR1 MDHEN and CDR2 SYDVKM. This CDR3 is 12 amino acids long. The CDR3 region has the DNA TGTGCCACGGACAGGGGGCGGGAAAAACTGTTTTTT. It codes for CATDRGREKLFF.

The rearrangement joins TRBV9 to TRBJ1-6; 7 nucleotides line up with TRBD1. CDR3 length: 18 amino acids. Germline V gene lookup returns CDR1 SGDLS and CDR2 YYNGEE. V trimming: 0 bases; J trimming: 5 bases; junction bases outside the gene matches: 11. CDR3 in amino acids: CASSVGPSTGLDNSPLHF. Here the CDR3 DNA reads TGTGCCAGCAGCGTAGGCCCCTCGACAGGGCTCGATAATTCACCCCTCCACTTT.

The V call is TRBV15, the J call TRBJ2-1, with a tentative D call TRBD2 (6 bases). Germline CDR1 is LNHNV and CDR2 is YYDKDF (reference sequence). The CDR3 runs to 15 residues. The V and J ends lost 1 base and 1 base respectively, with 8 bases between them. CDR3 bases: TGTGCCACCAGCAGAGGAAGCGGGTCCTACAATGAGCAGTTCTTC. Its protein is CATSRGSGSYNEQFF. Full variable domain (rest looked up from reference TRBV15 and TRBJ2-1): DAMVIQNPRYQVTQFGKPVTLSCSQTLNHNVMYWYQQKSSQAPKLLFHYYDKDFNNEADTPDNFQSRRPNTSFCFLDIRSPGLGDTAMYLCATSRGSGSYNEQFFGPGTRLTVL.

V is TRBV6-5 and J is TRBJ2-3, with D perhaps TRBD2 (5 bases). The CDR3 is 15 amino acids. The germline CDR1 and CDR2 sequences are MNHEY and SVGAGI. The V end lost 5 bases, the J end lost 0 bases, and 12 bases lay between the germline ends. CDR3 region: CASSRAGESTDTQYF. The CDR3 nucleotides are TGTGCCAGCAGTCGCGCCGGGGAAAGCACAGATACGCAGTATTTT.

The chain couples TRBV27 to TRBJ1-5, with D possibly matching TRBD1 (5 bases). In germline, CDR1 is MNHEY, CDR2 SMNVEV (reference sequence). Trimming removed 6 bases from V and 9 bases from J, with 12 bases in between. CDR3 length: 12 amino acids. In nucleotides, the CDR3 is TGTGCCAGCAGCCCAGGGAGGGGGCCCCAGCATTTT. Protein: CASSPGRGPQHF.